These 23 T cell receptor delta chains originate from one sample sequenced in a study of γδ T cells in repeated Plasmodium falciparum infection. TCRdb re-processed the multiplex PCR reads via CATT. Of 90,000 or so delta-chain clones detected, approximately 1% appear once; the ten largest clones hold 7.5% to 10%. Gammadelta T cells were flow-sorted from PBMC into Vgamma9/Vdelta2+ and Vdelta2-negative populations for bulk analysis. Material: gamma-delta T cells from blood. The source of these receptors is a pool of human donors (malaria-infected and uninfected, not separated).

In this sample, this clone turned up a few times. Since a far larger clone is one base different, this is likely a read error. The sample contains more than one DNA sequence encoding this CDR3. V gene TRDV2 combines with J gene TRDJ1, with 10 bases that match TRDD3. CDR1 is GEAIGNYY and CDR2 is EKD in the germline V gene. The CDR3 loop spans 16 amino acids. CDR3 in DNA: TGCGCCTGTGACCGTACTGGGGGATTTTTCACCGATAAACTCATCTTT. It is translated as CACDRTGGFFTDKLIF.

As regards this clone: TCRdb has a much larger clone's protein, which differs at residue 17 from the translation of this DNA, likely because of a read error; what is shown is the protein translated from the DNA. This CDR3 reads CAIIHLRFGGIRTDKLTF. For the CDR3, the DNA is TGTGCAATCATACACCTACGTTTTGGGGGGATACGTACCGATAAACTCACCTTT. This sequence joins TRAV14/DV4 and TRDJ1; TRDD3 aligns across 10 bases. This CDR3 has 18 amino acids. Germline V gene lookup returns CDR1 TSDPSYG and CDR2 QGSYDQQN (reference sequence).

The sample holds a few counts of this clone. This DNA translates differently at residue 8 from the TCRdb protein, which is that of a much larger clone; a read error is likely, and the protein shown is the DNA's own translation. The CDR3: CALGELCPYSRPSDAGGYRSVKLIF. The CDR3 DNA follows: TGTGCTCTTGGGGAACTATGTCCCTACTCTCGTCCGTCGGATGCTGGGGGATACCGGTCGGTTAAACTCATCTTT. The rearrangement links TRDV1 to TRDJ1; the match to TRDD3 covers 11 bases. No J gene was available from TCRdb, and it was assigned here by a germline match of the DNA. This CDR3 contains 25 residues. The germline CDR1 and CDR2 sequences are TSWWSYY and QGS. V dropped 0 bases and J dropped 7; count of bases not matched to a gene: 34.

This clone was counted many times. The same CDR3 also results from other DNA sequences found in this sample. The genes are TRDV1 and TRDJ2, with 10 bases matching TRDD3. Germline V gene data show CDR1 as TSWWSYY and CDR2 as QGS. The CDR3 totals 20 residues. The V and J ends lost 3 bases and 6 bases, in that order; junction bases with no gene match: 19. DNA for the CDR3: TGTGCTCTTGGGGAGCAATTTTTCCTTTCGCAGGGGGATACGGCAGCACAACTCTTCTTT. Encoded protein: CALGEQFFLSQGDTAAQLFF.

This clone has a handful of counts. TCRdb pairs this DNA with a much larger clone's protein that differs at residue 2, likely a read error; the protein shown was translated from the DNA. This chain links TRDV1 with TRDJ1, with D maybe TRDD3 (6 bases). This CDR3 region has 15 residues. In germline, CDR1 is TSWWSYY, CDR2 QGS. The CDR3 DNA follows: TGTTCTCTTGGGGAAGTAGAGGATACAACCGATAAACTCATCTTT. Translated, it gives CSLGEVEDTTDKLIF.

This clone has only a few counts. TCRdb lists the protein of a much larger clone for this DNA, which differs at residue 13, so this is likely a read error; the protein given here is translated from the DNA itself. Here the V gene is TRDV2, but the J gene went uncalled. Per germline, CDR1 GEAIGNYY and CDR2 EKD. The CDR3 runs 15 residues. The CDR3 coding sequence is TGTGCCTGTGACACTTCCTGGAGCAACACCGATAAACCCATCTTT. This codes for CACDTSWSNTDKPIF.

This clone turned up a few times. This probably arose from a read error, given a far larger clone one base away. Within the sample, other DNA sequences also encode this same CDR3. CDR3 nucleotides: TGTGCTCTCGGGGAACTTCCCCCCCCAGTACTGGGGGATGCAACGTACACCGATAAACTCATCTTT. It codes for CALGELPPPVLGDATYTDKLIF. The chain recombines TRDV1 with TRDJ1; 10 bases align to TRDD3. The J gene is absent in TCRdb and was assigned here via DNA matching to germline. Germline V gene lookup returns CDR1 TSWWSYY and CDR2 QGS. CDR3 size: 22 residues.

In regard to this clone: With only one base between it and a far larger clone, this is likely a read error. Other DNA sequences in the sample encode the same CDR3. Called V gene: TRDV2; the J gene was not called; TRDD3, the table's D call, was not compared with the DNA. Germline CDR1 GEAIGNYY, CDR2 EKD. The CDR3 loop spans 20 amino acids. DNA of the CDR3: TGTGCCTGTGACACCGTGGGGTCGACTGGGGGTTCTCCCTACACCGATAAGCTCATCTTT. It specifies CACDTVGSTGGSPYTDKLIF.

This clone was counted ten times or more. A far larger clone lies a single base away; this is likely a read error. The sample has other DNA sequences that encode this CDR3 too. This chain uses TRDV2 with TRDJ1, with TRDD3 as a possible D gene (7 bases). CDR1 and CDR2 from the germline V gene are GEAIGNYY and EKD. V was cut by 2 bases and J by 4 bases, with 28 bases left in between. The CDR3 spans 19 residues. The CDR3 coding sequence is TGTGCCTGTGACAGGCTTCCTCGCGGGATACAGAACGACGACGATAAACTCATCTTT. It yields the protein CACDRLPRGIQNDDDKLIF.

A word on this clone: The TCRdb protein, from a much larger clone, departs from this DNA's translation at residue 14, likely by read error; the protein shown derives from the DNA. The chain employs TRDV2 and TRDJ2; 9 nucleotides line up with TRDD3. Assignment of the J gene here rests on matching the DNA to germline, because TCRdb gives none. Germline values: CDR1 GEAIGNYY, CDR2 EKD. CDR3 length: 17 amino acids. The CDR3 nucleotides are TGTGCCTGTGACACAGTAGGGGATACGCGGGCGACAGCACGACTCTTCTTT. Translated, it gives CACDTVGDTRATARLFF.

This clone was seen repeatedly, ten times or more. Other nucleotide sequences in the sample specify the same CDR3. V is TRDV2 and J is TRDJ1, with 13 bases aligning to TRDD3. The V gene's germline CDR1 is GEAIGNYY and CDR2 EKD. The CDR3 consists of 18 residues. The J segment lost 1 base and the V segment lost 0 bases, leaving 7 bases of the junction unmatched. CDR3 loop: CACDTLLGDTRVTDKLIF. DNA for the CDR3: TGTGCCTGTGACACCCTACTGGGGGATACGCGGGTCACCGATAAACTCATCTTT.

Regarding this clone: A far larger clone is one nucleotide away, so this likely arose from a read error. In the same sample, other DNA sequences code for this CDR3. This chain joins TRDV1 and TRDJ1, with D possibly TRDD3 on 5 matching bases. V was cut by 3 bases and J by 0 bases, with 17 bases left in between. This CDR3 region has 17 residues. From germline, CDR1 is TSWWSYY and CDR2 QGS. The CDR3: CALGEPRHTTNTDKLIF. DNA for the CDR3: TGTGCTCTTGGGGAGCCTAGGCATACGACGAACACCGATAAACTCATCTTT.

A remark on this clone: This probably arose from a read error, given a far larger clone one base away. The same CDR3 also results from other DNA sequences found in this sample. The chain joins TRDV2 to TRDJ1; 13 bases line up with TRDD3. Here the J gene came from matching the DNA to germline, since TCRdb omits it. The CDR3 consists of 22 residues. With 0 bases clipped from V and 2 bases from J, the junction kept 20 bases outside the gene matches. Germline V gene sequence: CDR1 GEAIGNYY, CDR2 EKD. The CDR3 bases are TGTGCCTGTGACACCCTTAAGAATCCTGTACTGGGGGATACGCACCAGACCGATAAACTCATCTTT. Protein product: CACDTLKNPVLGDTHQTDKLIF.

On this clone: This is likely an artifact of a read error, given a far larger clone one base away. At the DNA level, this CDR3 is encoded by other sequences in the same sample as well. No call exists for the J gene, whereas the V gene is TRDV2; the table's D call of TRDD3 was not tested on the DNA. The germline V gene encodes CDR1 GEAIGNYY and CDR2 EKD. This CDR3 is built from 14 residues. CDR3 region: CACDPLGDYDKLIF. The CDR3 DNA reads as TGTGCCTGTGACCCACTGGGGGACTACGATAAACTCATCTTC.

This clone was counted a few times. The same CDR3 is also encoded by other DNA sequences in this sample. V gene TRDV1 combines with J gene TRDJ1; D might be TRDD3 (5 bases). No J gene was available from TCRdb, and it was assigned here by a germline match of the DNA. The V gene lost 2 bases and the J gene lost 0 bases, with 22 bases spanning the gap. Germline CDR1 TSWWSYY, CDR2 QGS. This CDR3 comprises 19 residues. CDR3 nucleotides: TGTGCTCTTGGGGAATTATCGATCCTGGGCGGTGTGGACACCGATAAACTCATCTTT. This sequence encodes CALGELSILGGVDTDKLIF.

This clone was observed at least ten times. The genes are TRDV1 and TRDJ1, with 13 positions matching TRDD3. The CDR3 runs to 19 residues. Trimming at V came to 10 bases and at J to 3 bases, leaving 20 bases not matched to a gene. Germline CDR1 reads TSWWSYY; CDR2 reads QGS. DNA for the CDR3: TGTGCTCCCCTGGGCCCCTTCCTACTGGGGGATACGCGCTCCGATAAACTCATCTTT. This codes for CAPLGPFLLGDTRSDKLIF.

Points on this clone: TCRdb assigns this DNA the protein of a much larger clone, which departs from its translation at residue 13; this likely reflects a read error, and the protein shown comes from translating the DNA. The V gene was identified as TRDV2, while no J gene was called. This CDR3 contains 14 residues. Germline assignment: CDR1 GEAIGNYY and CDR2 EKD. The chain's CDR3 is CACDRLEYTDKLTF. The CDR3 nucleotides read TGTGCCTGTGACCGACTTGAGTACACCGATAAACTCACCTTT.

Remarks on this clone: A read error likely explains why the TCRdb protein, taken from a much larger clone, differs from this DNA's translation at residue 11; the protein shown is translated from the DNA. The rearrangement joins TRDV1 to TRDJ1; either TRDD2 or TRDD3 may fit D (7 bases each). TCRdb offers no J gene call, so here the DNA was matched to germline to obtain one. The CDR3 runs 16 residues. Germline-derived CDR1 and CDR2 are TSWWSYY and QGS. CDR3: CALGDNLPPDADKLIF. The CDR3 DNA follows: TGCGCTCTTGGGGATAACCTTCCTCCGGACGCCGATAAACTCATCTTT.

This clone was detected many times. The sample has other DNA sequences that encode this CDR3 too. J is TRDJ1 and V is TRDV1; 7 nucleotides agree with TRDD3. The CDR3 length is 16 residues. The V segment lost 1 base and the J segment 5 bases; nucleotides outside the gene matches: 10. Germline CDR1 reads TSWWSYY; CDR2 reads QGS. CDR3 bases: TGTGCTCTTGGGGAACACCTGGCTGCTGGGGGTGATAAACTCATCTTT. Translating it yields CALGEHLAAGGDKLIF.

This clone was picked up a small number of times. TCRdb attributes to this sequence the protein of a much larger clone, which differs from the DNA translation at residue 5; a read error is likely, and the protein displayed is translated from the DNA. The rearrangement uses TRDV2 and TRDJ1, with 7 bases identical to TRDD3. Germline V CDR1 and CDR2: GEAIGNYY, EKD. The J segment lost 5 bases and the V segment lost 3 bases, leaving 11 bases of the junction unmatched. The length of the CDR3 is 15 residues. DNA of the CDR3: TGTGCCTGTGACCCCGTGGGGGGATCTAAAGATAAACTCATCTTT. This sequence encodes CACDPVGGSKDKLIF.

A word on this clone: Translating this DNA gives a protein that differs at residue 4 from the TCRdb one, which belongs to a much larger clone; a read error is likely, and the protein shown is this translation. The chain carries TRDV2 and TRDJ1; D ambiguous. The CDR3 runs 15 residues. Germline CDR1 GEAIGNYY, CDR2 EKD. V dropped 6 bases and J dropped 0 bases, with 16 bases sitting between them. DNA of the CDR3: TGTGCCTGTAACGCTCTCCAACCGTACACCGATAAACTCATCTTT. It codes for CACNALQPYTDKLIF.

There are many counts of this clone. The likely explanation is a read error, given a far larger clone one base away. Other DNA sequences in this sample translate to the same CDR3. This chain connects TRDV1 to TRDJ1, with TRDD3 identical over 7 bases. CDR3 length: 12 amino acids. Germline assignment: CDR1 TSWWSYY and CDR2 QGS. In DNA, the CDR3 is TGCGCTCTTGTATCAGTGGATACGGAACTCATCTTT. Translating it yields CALVSVDTELIF.

Only a few counts were recorded for this clone. The TCRdb protein comes from a much larger clone and disagrees with this DNA's translation at residue 8, likely due to a read error; the protein given here is derived from the DNA. The chain recombines TRDV2 with TRDJ1; 9 bases line up with TRDD3. The J gene, not given by TCRdb, was assigned here from a germline match of the nucleotide sequence. In germline, CDR1 is GEAIGNYY, CDR2 EKD. Trimming took 0 bases from V and 9 from J; bases not matched to a gene: 13. This CDR3 has 16 amino acids. This chain's CDR3 is CACDTVTRGYAMELIF. The CDR3 region has the DNA TGTGCCTGTGACACCGTTACTAGGGGATACGCGATGGAACTCATCTTT.